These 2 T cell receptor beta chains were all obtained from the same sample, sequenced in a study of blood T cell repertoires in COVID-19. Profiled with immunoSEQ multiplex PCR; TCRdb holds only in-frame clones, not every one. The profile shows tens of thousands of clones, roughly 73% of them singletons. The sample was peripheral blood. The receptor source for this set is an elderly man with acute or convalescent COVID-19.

The CDR3 spells CATSRDGESRFF. Written as DNA, the CDR3 is TGTGCCACCAGCAGAGATGGGGAGTCTCGGTTCTTC. This chain links TRBV15 with TRBJ2-1, with D perhaps matching TRBD2 (5 bases). The V end lost 0 bases, the J end lost 15 bases, and 12 bases lay between the germline ends. CDR1 is LNHNV, CDR2 YYDKDF, per germline (reference sequence). CDR3 length equals 12 residues.

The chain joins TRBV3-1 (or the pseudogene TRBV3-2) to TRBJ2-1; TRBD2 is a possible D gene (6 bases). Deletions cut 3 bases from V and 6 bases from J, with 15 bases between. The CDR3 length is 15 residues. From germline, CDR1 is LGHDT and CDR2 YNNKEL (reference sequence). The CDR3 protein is CASSQEGTRRNEQFF. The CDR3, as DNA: TGTGCCAGCAGCCAGGAGGGGACTCGGCGCAATGAGCAGTTCTTC.